Listed below are T cell receptor beta chains from one sample, sequenced in a study of cytomegalovirus exposure and HLA in healthy donors. Generated by immunoSEQ multiplex PCR, the TCRdb table keeps only in-frame clones and is missing some. The table lists roughly 120,000 clones, 65% to 85% of them singletons, with approximately 0.24% in the top ten. The specimen was PBMCs. The receptors were sampled from a man aged 50 to 59 in good health and CMV-seronegative. Each CDR3 is given with its conserved first and last residue. A D gene is named only where the DNA matches it firmly. Clone size appears in some rows only: once, few, many, or a class for an expanded clone.

CDR3 DNA,CDR3 protein,J gene,clone size,D gene,V gene
TGTGCCAGCACCGTCCTAGGGGGAAGCTCCTACGAGCAGTACTTC,CASTVLGGSSYEQYF,TRBJ2-7,.,.,TRBV28
TGTGCCAGCACCCCTAGCGCTAACTATGGCTACACCTTC,CASTPSANYGYTF,TRBJ1-2,.,.,TRBV6-6
TGTGCCAGCAGTACCGTCGAGGGGAGGACTAATGAAAAACTGTTTTTT,CASSTVEGRTNEKLFF,TRBJ1-4,few,.,TRBV28
TGTGCCAGCTCATCTGGGGGGAATGAAAAACTGTTTTTT,CASSSGGNEKLFF,TRBJ1-4,few,.,TRBV18
TGTGCCACCAGCAGAGAAGCCGGGACAGAACAGTTCTTC,CATSREAGTEQFF,TRBJ2-1,once,TRBD1,TRBV15
TGTGCCAGCAGTTACCTCCCCGACAGGGACCAAAACTTC,CASSYLPDRDQNF,TRBJ1-2,.,TRBD1,TRBV6-5
TGCGCCAGCAGGGGGGGGACTAGCGGGGGTTATCCCCATGAGCAGTTCTTC,CASRGGTSGGYPHEQFF,TRBJ2-1,.,TRBD2,TRBV10-2
TGTGCCAGCAGCTTTTCTACTTCGGGTTACAATGAGCAGTTCTTC,CASSFSTSGYNEQFF,TRBJ2-1,.,.,TRBV11-2
TGTGCCAGTACCACGTACAGGGGGGCTAACACTGAAGCTTTCTTT,CASTTYRGANTEAFF,TRBJ1-1,.,TRBD1,TRBV19
TGTGCCAGCAGCCAAGAGCCGCCTAGCGGGACTTACCAAGAGACCCAGTACTTC,CASSQEPPSGTYQETQYF,TRBJ2-5,.,TRBD2,TRBV4-2
TGTGCCAGTAGTATCCAGGGGATTTGGACTGAAGCTTCCTTT,CASSIQGIWTEASF,TRBJ1-1,.,.,TRBV19
TGTGCCAGCAGTTTATCGGGACAGGGGGCGGTTGGCTACACCTTC,CASSLSGQGAVGYTF,TRBJ1-2,.,TRBD1,TRBV6-5
TGTGCCAGCAGCCCCGAGGGCCAGCTGGCTAGCGGGAGGTTAGACACCGGGGAGCTGTTTTTT,CASSPEGQLASGRLDTGELFF,TRBJ2-2,.,TRBD2,TRBV7-3
TGTTCCAGCAGCTCCCCGGGACAGGGAACCTACGAGCAGTACTTC,CSSSSPGQGTYEQYF,TRBJ2-7,.,TRBD1,TRBV7-9
TGTGCCAGCAGACGACAGGGGCCGGGGAACACTGAAGCTTTCTTT,CASRRQGPGNTEAFF,TRBJ1-1,.,TRBD1,TRBV6-5
TGCGCCAGCAGCTTACTAGCGGGGGGACTCTACGAGCAGTACTTC,CASSLLAGGLYEQYF,TRBJ2-7,.,TRBD2,TRBV5-1
TGTGCCAGCTCCTTACGCCCATTGGGCCACCAGGCTTTCTTT,CASSLRPLGHQAFF,TRBJ1-1,few,.,TRBV6-5
TGTGCCAGCAGTTACCCCAGGGGTAGGATAGGAAACACCATATATTTT,CASSYPRGRIGNTIYF,TRBJ1-3,.,.,TRBV6-7
TGTGCCAGCGGGGACAGAATGGATAATTCACCCCTCCACTTT,CASGDRMDNSPLHF,TRBJ1-6,.,TRBD1,TRBV6-5
TGTGCCAGCCAAGGACAGGGGAACTATGGCTACACCTTC,CASQGQGNYGYTF,TRBJ1-2,.,TRBD1,TRBV7-2
TGTGCCAGTAGTATGGGGTCTAGCGGCACAGATACGCAGTATTTT,CASSMGSSGTDTQYF,TRBJ2-3,.,.,TRBV19
TGTGCCAGCAGAGGGACAGGAGGTGAAAAACTGTTTTTT,CASRGTGGEKLFF,TRBJ1-4,few,TRBD1,TRBV6-6
TGTGCCATCAGTGGATGGGACAGGGGGAACCAAGAGACCCAGTACTTC,CAISGWDRGNQETQYF,TRBJ2-5,few,TRBD1,TRBV10-3
TGTGCCAGCAGCCACCTAGCAGGAAACACCATATATTTT,CASSHLAGNTIYF,TRBJ1-3,.,.,TRBV13
TGTGCCAGCAGTCCTGAGGGCGGCATGGGGCCCCAGCATTTT,CASSPEGGMGPQHF,TRBJ1-5,.,.,TRBV27
TGTGCCAGTAGTATTCGGGCCGGGAACTCCTACGAGCAGTACTTC,CASSIRAGNSYEQYF,TRBJ2-7,once,.,TRBV19